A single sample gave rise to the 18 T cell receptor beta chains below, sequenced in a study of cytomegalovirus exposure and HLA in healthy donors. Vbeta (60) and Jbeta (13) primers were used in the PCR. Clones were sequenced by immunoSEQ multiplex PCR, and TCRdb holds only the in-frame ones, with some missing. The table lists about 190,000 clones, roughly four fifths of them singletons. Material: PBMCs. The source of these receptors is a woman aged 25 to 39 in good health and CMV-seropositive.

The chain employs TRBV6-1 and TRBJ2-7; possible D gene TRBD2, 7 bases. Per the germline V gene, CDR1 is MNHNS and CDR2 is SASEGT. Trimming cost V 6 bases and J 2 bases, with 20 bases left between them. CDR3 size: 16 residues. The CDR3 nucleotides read TGTGCCAGCAGGGAACGAGGGGGGGGCCTAGCCTACGAGCAGTACTTC. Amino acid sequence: CASRERGGGLAYEQYF.

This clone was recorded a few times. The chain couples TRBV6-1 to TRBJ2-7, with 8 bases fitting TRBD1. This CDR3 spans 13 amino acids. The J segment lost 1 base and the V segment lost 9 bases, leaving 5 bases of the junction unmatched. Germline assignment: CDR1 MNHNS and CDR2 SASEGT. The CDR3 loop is CASGTGTSYEQYF. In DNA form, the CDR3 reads TGTGCCAGTGGGACAGGCACATCCTACGAGCAGTACTTC.

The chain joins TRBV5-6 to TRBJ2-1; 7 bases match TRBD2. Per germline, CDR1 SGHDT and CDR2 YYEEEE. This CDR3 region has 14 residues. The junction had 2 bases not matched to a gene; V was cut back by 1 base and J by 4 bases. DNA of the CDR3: TGTGCCAGCAGCTTGAGCGGGAATTACAATGAGCAGTTCTTC. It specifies CASSLSGNYNEQFF.

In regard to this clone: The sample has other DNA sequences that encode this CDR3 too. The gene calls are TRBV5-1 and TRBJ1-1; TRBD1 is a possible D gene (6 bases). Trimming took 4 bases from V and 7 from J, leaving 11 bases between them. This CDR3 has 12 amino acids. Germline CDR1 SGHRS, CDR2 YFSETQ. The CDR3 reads CASSPETGEAFF. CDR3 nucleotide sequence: TGCGCCAGCAGCCCGGAGACAGGTGAAGCTTTCTTT.

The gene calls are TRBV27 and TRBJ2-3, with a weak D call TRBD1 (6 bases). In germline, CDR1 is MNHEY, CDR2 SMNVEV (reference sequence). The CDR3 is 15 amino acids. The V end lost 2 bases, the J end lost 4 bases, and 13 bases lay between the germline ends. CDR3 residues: CASSLEGVGSDTQYF. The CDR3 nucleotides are TGTGCCAGCAGTTTAGAGGGGGTAGGGTCAGATACGCAGTATTTT.

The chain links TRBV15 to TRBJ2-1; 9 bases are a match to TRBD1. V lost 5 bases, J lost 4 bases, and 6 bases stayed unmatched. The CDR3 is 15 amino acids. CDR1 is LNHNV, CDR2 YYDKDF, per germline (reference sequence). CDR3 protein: CATSRDRVGYNEQFF. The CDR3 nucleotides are TGTGCCACCAGCCGGGACAGGGTCGGATACAATGAGCAGTTCTTC.

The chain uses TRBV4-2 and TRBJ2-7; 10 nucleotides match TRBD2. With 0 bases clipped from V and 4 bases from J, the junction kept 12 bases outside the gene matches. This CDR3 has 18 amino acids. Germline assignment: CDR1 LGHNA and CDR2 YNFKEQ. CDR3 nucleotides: TGTGCCAGCAGCCAAGAGTGGCTAGCGGGAGTTGGTACGTACGAGCAGTACTTC. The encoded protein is CASSQEWLAGVGTYEQYF.

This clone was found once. In nucleotides, the CDR3 is TGTGCCAGCAGCCCCACAGGGGATGAAGCTTTCTTT. This codes for CASSPTGDEAFF. The chain is built from TRBV7-6 and TRBJ1-1; the match to TRBD1 covers 7 bases. The CDR3 contains 12 residues. CDR1 and CDR2 from the germline V gene are SGHVS and FNYEAQ. The J segment lost 7 bases and the V segment lost 5 bases, leaving 4 bases of the junction unmatched. Combining the CDR3 with reference TRBV7-6 and TRBJ1-1 gives the whole variable domain GAGVSQSPRYKVTKRGQDVALRCDPISGHVSLYWYRQALGQGPEFLTYFNYEAQQDKSGLPNDRFSAERPEGSISTLTIQRTEQRDSAMYRCASSPTGDEAFFGQGTRLTVV.

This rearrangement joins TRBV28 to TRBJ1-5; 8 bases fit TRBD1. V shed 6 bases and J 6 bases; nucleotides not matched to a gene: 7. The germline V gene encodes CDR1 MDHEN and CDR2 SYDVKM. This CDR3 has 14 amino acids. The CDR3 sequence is CASSRTGIAQPQHF. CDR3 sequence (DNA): TGTGCCAGCAGCAGGACAGGGATTGCTCAGCCCCAGCATTTT.

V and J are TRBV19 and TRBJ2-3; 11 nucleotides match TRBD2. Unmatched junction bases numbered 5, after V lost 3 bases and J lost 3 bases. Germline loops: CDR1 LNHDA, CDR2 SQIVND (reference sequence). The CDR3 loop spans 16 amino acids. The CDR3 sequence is CASSIQLAGVTDTQYF. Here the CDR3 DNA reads TGTGCCAGTAGTATTCAACTAGCGGGAGTAACAGATACGCAGTATTTT.

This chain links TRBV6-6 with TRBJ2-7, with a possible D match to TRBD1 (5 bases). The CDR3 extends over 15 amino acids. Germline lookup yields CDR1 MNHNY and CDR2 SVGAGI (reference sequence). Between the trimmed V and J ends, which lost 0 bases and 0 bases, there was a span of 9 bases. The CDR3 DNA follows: TGTGCCAGCAGTTACTCCCAGGGCAGCTCCTACGAGCAGTACTTC. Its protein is CASSYSQGSSYEQYF.

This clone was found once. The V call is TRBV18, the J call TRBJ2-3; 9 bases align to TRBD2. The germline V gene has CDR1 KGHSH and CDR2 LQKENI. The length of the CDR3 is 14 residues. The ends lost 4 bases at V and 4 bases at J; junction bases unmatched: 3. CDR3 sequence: CASSRRGGPDTQYF. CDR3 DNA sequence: TGTGCCAGCTCACGGCGGGGGGGACCAGATACGCAGTATTTT.

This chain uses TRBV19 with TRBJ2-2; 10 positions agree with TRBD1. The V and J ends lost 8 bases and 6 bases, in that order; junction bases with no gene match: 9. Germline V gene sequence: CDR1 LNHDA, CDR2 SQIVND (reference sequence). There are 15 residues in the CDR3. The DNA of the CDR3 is TGTGCCAGTTTTCCGGGACAGGGGCGGGCCGGGGAGCTGTTTTTT. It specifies CASFPGQGRAGELFF.

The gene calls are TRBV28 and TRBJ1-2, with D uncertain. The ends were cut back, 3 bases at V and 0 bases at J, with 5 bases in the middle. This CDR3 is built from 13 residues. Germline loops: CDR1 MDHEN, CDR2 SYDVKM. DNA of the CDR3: TGTGCCAGCAGTTTCGCAGCTAACTATGGCTACACCTTC. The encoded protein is CASSFAANYGYTF.

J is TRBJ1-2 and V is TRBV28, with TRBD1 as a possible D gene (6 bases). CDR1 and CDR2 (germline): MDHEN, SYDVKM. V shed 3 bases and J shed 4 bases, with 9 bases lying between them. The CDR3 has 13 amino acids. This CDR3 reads CASSFRGPYGYTF. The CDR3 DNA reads TGTGCCAGCAGTTTCAGGGGTCCCTATGGCTACACCTTC.

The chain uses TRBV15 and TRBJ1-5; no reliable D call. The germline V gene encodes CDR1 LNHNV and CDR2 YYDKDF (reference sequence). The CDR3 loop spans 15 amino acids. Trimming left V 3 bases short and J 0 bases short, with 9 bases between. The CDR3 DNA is TGTGCCACCAGCAGCGGACTGAATAGCAATCAGCCCCAGCATTTT. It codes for CATSSGLNSNQPQHF.

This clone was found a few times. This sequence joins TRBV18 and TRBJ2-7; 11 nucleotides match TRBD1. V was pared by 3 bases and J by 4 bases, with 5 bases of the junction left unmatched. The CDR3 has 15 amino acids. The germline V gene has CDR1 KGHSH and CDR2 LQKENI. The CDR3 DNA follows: TGTGCCAGCTCACCCGTGGGACAGGGGGGTTACGAGCAGTACTTC. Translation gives CASSPVGQGGYEQYF.

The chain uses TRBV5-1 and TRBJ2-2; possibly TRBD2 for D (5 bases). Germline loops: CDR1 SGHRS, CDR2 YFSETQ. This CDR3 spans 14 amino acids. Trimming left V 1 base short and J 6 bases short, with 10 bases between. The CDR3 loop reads CASSLYISAGELFF. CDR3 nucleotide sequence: TGCGCCAGCAGCTTGTATATTAGCGCCGGGGAGCTGTTTTTT. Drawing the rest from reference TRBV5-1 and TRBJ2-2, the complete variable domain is KAGVTQTPRYLIKTRGQQVTLSCSPISGHRSVSWYQQTPGQGLQFLFEYFSETQRNKGNFPGRFSGRQFSNSRSEMNVSTLELGDSALYLCASSLYISAGELFFGEGSRLTVL.